This T cell receptor (beta chain) was captured by sequencing in a study of blood T cell repertoires in COVID-19. The CDR3 sequence is 16 residues long. Trimming shortened V by 1 base and J by 0 bases, and 12 bases separated the two germline ends. In germline, CDR1 is MNHGY, CDR2 SAAAGT. Clones were read by immunoSEQ multiplex PCR, and TCRdb kept only the in-frame ones, dropping some. The sample yields a few hundred thousand clones, around 90% seen once. The chain links TRBV6-8 to TRBJ2-5, with a tentative D call TRBD2 (7 bases). The receptor comes from a man in his fifties with acute or convalescent COVID-19. Sequenced material: peripheral blood. This CDR3 reads CASSYWGGADQETQYF. The CDR3 nucleotides are TGTGCCAGCAGTTACTGGGGGGGGGCGGACCAAGAGACCCAGTACTTC.